Shown below are 2 T cell receptor beta chains from a single sample sequenced in a study of blood T cell repertoires in COVID-19. Profiled with immunoSEQ multiplex PCR; TCRdb holds only in-frame clones, not every one. This table has about 200,000 clones, roughly nine tenths appearing once. Input material: peripheral blood. These receptors all come from a man between 60 and 75 years old who had recovered from COVID-19.

Here the CDR3 reads CASSQPGQGARAFF. The CDR3 DNA reads TGTGCCAGCAGCCAACCGGGACAGGGGGCCAGAGCTTTCTTT. The V gene is TRBV14, the J gene TRBJ1-1; TRBD1 agrees at 12 bases. V was pared by 2 bases and J by 10 bases, with 5 bases of the junction left unmatched. The CDR3 extends over 14 amino acids. Germline-derived CDR1 and CDR2 are SGHDN and FVKESK.

V is TRBV11-3 and J is TRBJ2-5, with D perhaps TRBD2 (5 bases). Looked up from germline, CDR1 is SGHNT and CDR2 is YENEEA. The CDR3 consists of 14 residues. V was cut by 1 base and J by 4 bases, with 10 bases left in between. CDR3 in amino acids: CASSLGLASETQYF. In DNA form, the CDR3 reads TGTGCCAGCAGCTTAGGGCTAGCCTCAGAGACCCAGTACTTC.